The rows below give T cell receptor beta chains drawn from one sample of a study of cytomegalovirus exposure and HLA in healthy donors. The protocol was immunoSEQ multiplex PCR, while the TCRdb copy is restricted to in-frame clones and leaves out a portion. Of about 160,000 clones in the sample, 65% to 90% are singletons; the top ten hold 2% to 2.5%. Specimen: PBMCs. Every receptor here comes from a woman younger than 30 in good health and CMV-seronegative. The CDR3 runs from the conserved cysteine through the conserved F or W. Fields, in order: J gene, clone size, D gene, V gene, CDR3 protein, CDR3 DNA. A D gene is named only where the DNA matches it firmly. Size values are once, few and many counts, or a class for expanded clones, and some rows have none.

TRBJ1-4 - - TRBV5-5 CASFLGGATNEKLFF TGTGCCAGCTTCCTGGGAGGGGCAACTAATGAAAAACTGTTTTTT
TRBJ2-3 - TRBD2 TRBV30 CAWGSGGTDTQYF TGTGCCTGGGGTAGCGGGGGCACAGATACGCAGTATTTT
TRBJ1-1 - TRBD1 TRBV10-3 CAISESTDRDSEAFF TGTGCCATCAGTGAGTCGACGGACAGGGACTCTGAAGCTTTCTTT
TRBJ1-2 - TRBD1 TRBV9 CASSVDATGPYGYTF TGTGCCAGCAGCGTCGATGCGACAGGGCCCTATGGCTACACCTTC
TRBJ1-1 - TRBD1 TRBV29-1 CSVYVGTGNTEAFF TGCAGCGTTTACGTAGGGACAGGGAACACTGAAGCTTTCTTT
TRBJ1-1 - - TRBV7-2 CASSDGRRAEAFF TGTGCCAGCAGCGACGGGAGAAGGGCTGAAGCTTTCTTT
TRBJ2-7 - - TRBV4-1 CASSQEHLTTYEQYF TGCGCCAGCAGCCAAGAGCACTTGACAACCTACGAGCAGTACTTC
TRBJ1-5 - TRBD1 TRBV19 CASSLPGTGGNQPQHF TGTGCCAGTAGTCTTCCCGGGACAGGGGGCAATCAGCCCCAGCATTTT
TRBJ2-1 once TRBD2 TRBV19 CASSISGRLDNEQFF TGTGCCAGTAGTATTAGCGGGAGGTTGGACAATGAGCAGTTCTTC
TRBJ2-1 - - TRBV7-9 CASSLEGFNEQFF TGTGCCAGCAGCTTGGAGGGTTTCAATGAGCAGTTCTTC